This T cell receptor (beta chain) was found in a study of blood T cell repertoires in COVID-19. About the study: Acute and convalescent COVID-19 specimens originated in the United States, Italy and Spain. In each case, the material was cDNA or gDNA derived from T cells, B-cell-depleted T cells, or PBMCs.

Trimming removed 0 bases at V and 8 bases at J, with 11 bases between. Germline V gives CDR1 SGHDT, CDR2 YYEEEE. The CDR3 has 14 amino acids. Original handling: Amplification of reference gene primers was used by the study to estimate nucleated cell counts. Profiling relied on immunoSEQ multiplex PCR, and the TCRdb table lists in-frame clones only, not all of them. The V and J calls and clone size were taken over from that table, and D and trimming were inferred from the DNA. The table has 200,000 to 250,000 clones, approximately 86% seen once. The rearrangement joins TRBV5-6 to TRBJ1-4; D gene unclear. The sequence was obtained from a woman aged 50 to 60 with COVID-19, enrolled during active disease. The sample consisted of peripheral blood. CDR3 nucleotide sequence: TGTGCCAGCAGCTTGGCCGGTCGGCGGGAAAAACTGTTTTTT. This codes for CASSLAGRREKLFF.